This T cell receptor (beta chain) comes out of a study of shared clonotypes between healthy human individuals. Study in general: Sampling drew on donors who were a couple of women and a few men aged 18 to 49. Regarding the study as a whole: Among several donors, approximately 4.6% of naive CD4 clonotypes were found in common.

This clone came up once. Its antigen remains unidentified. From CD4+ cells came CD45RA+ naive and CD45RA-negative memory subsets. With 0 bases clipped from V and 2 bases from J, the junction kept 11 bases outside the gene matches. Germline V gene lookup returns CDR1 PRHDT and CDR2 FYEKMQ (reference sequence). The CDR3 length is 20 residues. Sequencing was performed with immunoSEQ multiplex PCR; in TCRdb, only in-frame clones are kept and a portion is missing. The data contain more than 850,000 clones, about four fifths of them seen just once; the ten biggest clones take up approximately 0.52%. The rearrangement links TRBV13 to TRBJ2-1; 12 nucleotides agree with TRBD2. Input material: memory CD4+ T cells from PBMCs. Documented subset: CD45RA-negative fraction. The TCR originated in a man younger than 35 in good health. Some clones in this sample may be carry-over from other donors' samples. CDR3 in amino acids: CASSLGGFAGLAGPYNEQFF. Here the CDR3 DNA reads TGTGCCAGCAGCTTAGGAGGTTTTGCTGGACTAGCGGGACCCTACAATGAGCAGTTCTTC.